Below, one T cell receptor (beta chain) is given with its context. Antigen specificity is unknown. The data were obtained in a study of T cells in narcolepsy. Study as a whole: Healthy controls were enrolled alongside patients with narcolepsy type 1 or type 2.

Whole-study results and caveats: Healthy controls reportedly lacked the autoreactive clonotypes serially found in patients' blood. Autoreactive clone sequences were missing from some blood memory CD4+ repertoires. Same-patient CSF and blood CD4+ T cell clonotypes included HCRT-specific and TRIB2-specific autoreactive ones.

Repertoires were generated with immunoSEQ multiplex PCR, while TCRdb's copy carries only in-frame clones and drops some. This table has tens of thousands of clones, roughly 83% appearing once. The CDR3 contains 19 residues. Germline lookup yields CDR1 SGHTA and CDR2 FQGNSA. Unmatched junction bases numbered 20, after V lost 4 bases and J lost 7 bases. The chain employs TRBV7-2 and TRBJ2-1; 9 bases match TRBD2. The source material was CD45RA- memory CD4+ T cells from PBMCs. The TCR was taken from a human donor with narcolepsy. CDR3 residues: CASSSVLLAGAGGRNEQFF. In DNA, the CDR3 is TGTGCCAGCAGCTCCGTCCTGTTAGCGGGGGCAGGTGGTCGGAATGAGCAGTTCTTC.